These 20 T cell receptor beta chains came from one sample sequenced in a study of blood T cell repertoires in COVID-19. Clones were sequenced by immunoSEQ multiplex PCR, and TCRdb holds only the in-frame ones, with some missing. The sample lists around 220,000 clones, around 90% occurring once. Material: peripheral blood. Receptors originate from a man in his late teens or twenties with active or convalescent COVID-19.

This chain uses TRBV29-1 with TRBJ1-2; 7 bases are shared with TRBD1. This CDR3 has 12 amino acids. Germline V gives CDR1 SQVTM, CDR2 ANQGSEA. V dropped 7 bases and J dropped 6; count of bases not matched to a gene: 8. CDR3 DNA sequence: TGCAGCGCTCCTGACAGGGCGGATGGCTACACCTTC. Encoded protein: CSAPDRADGYTF.

V usage is TRBV7-2 and J usage is TRBJ2-1; no clear D gene. The CDR3 extends over 15 amino acids. V dropped 5 bases and J dropped 0 bases, with 11 bases sitting between them. Germline V gene data show CDR1 as SGHTA and CDR2 as FQGNSA. CDR3 DNA: TGTGCCAGCAGCCCCCATGGTAGCTCCTACAATGAGCAGTTCTTC. It yields the protein CASSPHGSSYNEQFF.

The chain links TRBV24-1 to TRBJ2-1, with 8 nucleotides matching TRBD1. The CDR3 is 15 amino acids. Looked up from germline, CDR1 is KGHDR and CDR2 is SFDVKD. Trimming at V came to 0 bases and at J to 5 bases, leaving 2 bases not matched to a gene. The CDR3 loop is CATSDLGTGNNEQFF. The CDR3 DNA is TGTGCCACCAGTGATTTGGGGACAGGCAACAATGAGCAGTTCTTC.

This chain connects TRBV6-5 to TRBJ2-3; the D gene is possibly TRBD2 (5 bases). Trimming stripped 2 bases from V and 5 bases from J, with 17 bases between. The CDR3 consists of 16 residues. CDR1 MNHEY and CDR2 SVGAGI come from the germline V gene. The CDR3 coding sequence is TGTGCCAGCAGTTACGGGCGGGCGATTGGAGGAGATACGCAGTATTTT. Amino acids: CASSYGRAIGGDTQYF.

The chain employs TRBV19 and TRBJ1-1, with TRBD1 identical over 9 bases. The CDR3 has 16 residues. Germline V lookup: CDR1 LNHDA, CDR2 SQIVND (reference sequence). V lost 3 bases, J lost 0 bases, and 5 bases stayed unmatched. CDR3 amino acids: CASSMGTGLLNTEAFF. The CDR3, as DNA: TGTGCCAGTAGTATGGGGACAGGGCTTCTGAACACTGAAGCTTTCTTT.

This sequence joins TRBV7-2 and TRBJ2-3; TRBD1 aligns across 12 bases. The germline gives CDR1 SGHTA, CDR2 FQGNSA. The CDR3 length is 15 residues. The V and J ends lost 1 base and 7 bases, in that order; junction bases with no gene match: 3. CDR3 sequence (DNA): TGTGCCAGCAGCTTAGAGGGACAGGGGGCTTATACGCAGTATTTT. It encodes CASSLEGQGAYTQYF.

The chain is built from TRBV7-9 and TRBJ2-1; D call uncertain. Germline assignment: CDR1 SEHNR and CDR2 FQNEAQ (reference sequence). The CDR3 is 12 amino acids. The germline V and J ends were trimmed by 0 bases and 10 bases, with 7 bases remaining between them. CDR3 DNA sequence: TGTGCCAGCAGCTTAGCCTCCCCGGAGCAGTTCTTC. This encodes CASSLASPEQFF.

The genes are TRBV9 and TRBJ1-1, with 7 bases fitting TRBD1. J was trimmed by 5 bases and V by 0 bases; bases with no gene match: 7. CDR3 length: 15 amino acids. Germline V CDR1 and CDR2: SGDLS, YYNGEE. The CDR3 sequence is CASSVEVRGWTEAFF. The CDR3 DNA sequence: TGTGCCAGCAGCGTAGAAGTCAGGGGGTGGACTGAAGCTTTCTTT.

The chain links TRBV29-1 to TRBJ1-1, with D uncertain. The V and J ends lost 5 bases and 1 base respectively, with 11 bases between them. Germline V gives CDR1 SQVTM, CDR2 ANQGSEA. The CDR3 is 13 amino acids. The CDR3 reads CSVKRGQNTEAFF. DNA for the CDR3: TGCAGCGTTAAGCGGGGTCAGAACACTGAAGCTTTCTTT.

The CDR3 sequence is CASSLEVWADNEQFF. CDR3 coding DNA: TGTGCCAGCAGCTTAGAGGTATGGGCTGACAATGAGCAGTTCTTC. The V call is TRBV11-2, the J call TRBJ2-1, with no clear D. The CDR3 is 15 amino acids. The V end lost 0 bases, the J end lost 5 bases, and 11 bases lay between the germline ends. Germline assignment: CDR1 SGHAT and CDR2 FQNNGV. Supplemented by reference TRBV11-2 and TRBJ2-1, the full variable domain reads EAGVAQSPRYKIIEKRQSVAFWCNPISGHATLYWYQQILGQGPKLLIQFQNNGVVDDSQLPKDRFSAERLKGVDSTLKIQPAKLEDSAVYLCASSLEVWADNEQFFGPGTRLTVL.

The genes are TRBV4-2 and TRBJ2-3; TRBD2 aligns across 10 bases. The junction had 13 bases not matched to a gene; V was cut back by 1 base and J by 3 bases. The V gene's germline CDR1 is LGHNA and CDR2 YNFKEQ. This CDR3 is built from 19 residues. The CDR3 loop reads CASSQGNSGRSPRTDTQYF. CDR3 bases: TGTGCCAGCAGCCAAGGAAATAGCGGGAGGAGCCCTCGGACAGATACGCAGTATTTT.

The chain recombines TRBV14 with TRBJ2-6; possibly TRBD2 for D (6 bases). V was cut by 11 bases and J by 0 bases, with 20 bases left in between. The V gene's germline CDR1 is SGHDN and CDR2 FVKESK. The CDR3 extends over 17 amino acids. The CDR3 sequence: CASRRVQQNSGANVLTF. Here the CDR3 DNA reads TGTGCCTCACGGAGGGTTCAGCAAAACTCTGGGGCCAACGTCCTGACTTTC.

The chain recombines TRBV14 with TRBJ2-1; TRBD1 agrees at 12 bases. The CDR3 extends over 15 amino acids. The trim removed 2 bases at V and 9 bases at J, leaving 5 bases unmatched. Looked up from germline, CDR1 is SGHDN and CDR2 is FVKESK. The DNA for the CDR3 is TGTGCCAGCAGCCAATTTGGGACAGGGGGCGGTGAGCAGTTCTTC. It encodes CASSQFGTGGGEQFF.

The chain combines TRBV28 with TRBJ2-1; TRBD2 agrees at 9 bases. CDR1 and CDR2 (germline): MDHEN, SYDVKM. The CDR3 has 15 amino acids. V dropped 2 bases and J dropped 9; count of bases not matched to a gene: 8. The DNA of the CDR3 is TGTGCCAGCAGTTTAATTGGTAGCGGGAGTTCTGAGCAGTTCTTC. As protein: CASSLIGSGSSEQFF.

The chain employs TRBV7-2 and TRBJ1-3; D unclear. Germline V gives CDR1 SGHTA, CDR2 FQGNSA. V lost 2 bases and J 4 bases, leaving 3 bases between the germline ends. The CDR3 contains 12 residues. This chain's CDR3 is CASSLQGNTIYF. CDR3 in DNA: TGTGCCAGCAGCTTACAAGGAAACACCATATATTTT.

This chain uses TRBV10-2 with TRBJ1-5, with TRBD1 matching 7 bases. The germline V gene has CDR1 WSHSY and CDR2 SAAADI. The CDR3 is 13 amino acids. Trimming at V came to 8 bases and at J to 4 bases, leaving 5 bases not matched to a gene. The CDR3 DNA follows: TGCGCCAGCTGCGGACAGGCTAATCAGCCCCAGCATTTT. Amino acid sequence: CASCGQANQPQHF.

The chain recombines TRBV14 with TRBJ1-1, with D unclear. The ends were cut back, 4 bases at V and 6 bases at J, with 18 bases in the middle. This CDR3 is built from 15 residues. CDR1 and CDR2 from the germline V gene are SGHDN and FVKESK. CDR3: CASSRRSERDPEAFF. The CDR3 DNA reads TGTGCCAGCAGCCGGAGATCGGAACGTGACCCTGAAGCTTTCTTT.

V is TRBV7-2 and J is TRBJ1-3; D remains ambiguous. CDR1 is SGHTA and CDR2 is FQGNSA in the germline V gene. CDR3 length: 13 residues. Trimming removed 1 base from V and 10 bases from J, with 11 bases in between. CDR3 sequence: CASSLGVARTIYF. DNA of the CDR3: TGTGCCAGCAGCTTAGGGGTCGCGCGGACCATATATTTT.

This chain connects TRBV12-5 to TRBJ2-2; 12 bases align to TRBD2. J gave up 4 bases and V 1 base, and 4 bases lay outside the gene matches. This CDR3 is built from 17 residues. The germline V gene encodes CDR1 LGHNT and CDR2 FRNRAP. The DNA of the CDR3 is TGTGCTAGTGGTTTGGCCCAGACTAGCGGGAGCACCGGGGAGCTGTTTTTT. Translated: CASGLAQTSGSTGELFF. Full variable domain (rest looked up from reference TRBV12-5 and TRBJ2-2): DARVTQTPRHKVTEMGQEVTMRCQPILGHNTVFWYRQTMMQGLELLAYFRNRAPLDDSGMPKDRFSAEMPDATLATLKIQPSEPRDSAVYFCASGLAQTSGSTGELFFGEGSRLTVL.

The chain couples TRBV9 to TRBJ2-3, with D perhaps matching TRBD2 (6 bases). Germline V CDR1 and CDR2: SGDLS, YYNGEE. The CDR3 consists of 16 residues. Trimming removed 4 bases at V and 0 bases at J, with 15 bases between. CDR3 amino acids: CASSRGLFSSTDTQYF. The CDR3 DNA is TGTGCCAGCAGCAGGGGACTTTTCTCCAGCACAGATACGCAGTATTTT. The full variable domain, its missing parts supplied by reference TRBV9 and TRBJ2-3, is DSGVTQTPKHLITATGQRVTLRCSPRSGDLSVYWYQQSLDQGLQFLIQYYNGEERAKGNILERFSAQQFPDLHSELNLSSLELGDSALYFCASSRGLFSSTDTQYFGPGTRLTVL.